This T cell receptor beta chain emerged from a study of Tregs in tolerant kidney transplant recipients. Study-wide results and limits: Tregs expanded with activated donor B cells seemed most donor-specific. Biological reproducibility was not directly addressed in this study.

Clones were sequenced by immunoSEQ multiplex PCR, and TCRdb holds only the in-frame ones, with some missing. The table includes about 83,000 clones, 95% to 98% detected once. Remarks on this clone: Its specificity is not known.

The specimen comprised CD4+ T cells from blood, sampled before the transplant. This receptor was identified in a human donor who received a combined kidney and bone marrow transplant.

CDR3 sequence (DNA): TGTGCCAGCAGTGCCGGACAGGGAGGAAGGCAGTACTTC. Amino acid sequence: CASSAGQGGRQYF. V is TRBV25-1 and J is TRBJ2-7; 8 bases align to TRBD1. Germline V gives CDR1 MGHDK, CDR2 SYGVNS. V lost 4 bases to trimming and J lost 9 bases; unmatched junction nucleotides: 8. This CDR3 comprises 13 residues.